This T cell receptor (beta chain) emerged from a study of OX40 agonist ivuxolimab in advanced cancers. Assay: immunoSEQ multiplex PCR; the TCRdb copy retains only in-frame clones and omits some. Of 95,000 to 100,000 clones detected, approximately 83% appear once; the ten largest clones hold approximately 1.5%. Enrollment shut out patients with autoimmune disease history or systemic immunosuppression. Regarding the study as a whole: Partly responding patients at 0.1-3.0 mg/kg showed some of the smallest clonal expansion. CD8+ T cells were the subset that, on average, had more expanded clones than CD4+. Clones of CD4+ and CD8+ blood T cells grew by week 6 at doses of 0.1 to 3.0 mg/kg.

Worth noting for this clone: Antigen: not known.

Sequencing was performed on CD4+ or CD8+ T cells sorted from blood, taken in a trial of the OX40 agonist ivuxolimab. The sequence derives from an adult with an advanced solid tumor such as melanoma, head and neck, liver or kidney cancer.

The CDR3 sequence: CASSILGANTDTQYF. The CDR3 bases are TGTGCCAGTAGTATTCTGGGCGCCAACACAGATACGCAGTATTTT. The chain links TRBV19 to TRBJ2-3, with D unclear. The CDR3 loop spans 15 amino acids. V lost 3 bases and J lost 2, with 12 bases in between. Per the germline V gene, CDR1 is LNHDA and CDR2 is SQIVND (reference sequence).